This T cell receptor beta chain is from a study of shared clonotypes between healthy human individuals. Turning to the study itself: Per donor, CD8 memory used one plate, CD8 naive used two, CD4 memory used three and CD4 naive used three. Points from the study as a whole: Across subsets, estimated richness was generally greater for naive than for memory populations.

Replicate PCRs run on sorted subsets employed around 200 ng DNA, approximately 30,000 T cell genomes. Repertoires were generated with immunoSEQ multiplex PCR, while TCRdb's copy carries only in-frame clones and drops some. The top ten clones hold roughly 1% of a sample with just over 2,000,000 clones, approximately 94% of them seen once. CD45RO negativity and positive selection for CCR7 defined naive CD8 cells, a population that excluded terminally differentiated effector memory CD45RA+ cells. Germline CDR1 reads MGHRA; CDR2 reads YSYEKL. This CDR3 is built from 12 residues. V lost 4 bases, J lost 10 bases, and 11 bases lay in between. Worth noting for this clone: Its antigen is still unknown.

The chain joins TRBV4-1 to TRBJ2-1; D is ambiguous. What was sequenced was naive CD8+ T cells sorted from blood. This sequence originates from a man aged 18 to 30 in good health. Here the CDR3 DNA reads TGCGCCAGCAGCCCCCCCAATTGGGAGCAGTTCTTC. It translates to CASSPPNWEQFF.